These 30 T cell receptor beta chains were sequenced from one sample in a study of blood T cell repertoires in COVID-19. Repertoires were generated with immunoSEQ multiplex PCR, while TCRdb's copy carries only in-frame clones and drops some. The sample includes roughly 240,000 clones, approximately 85% of them seen just once. Sequenced material: PBMCs or T cells enriched from blood (not recorded which). The receptors originated from a woman in her 50s with acute COVID-19.

This chain uses TRBV15 with TRBJ1-1; 7 bases map to TRBD1. The V gene end was trimmed by 0 bases and the J gene end by 0 bases; junction bases not matched to a gene: 4. Per the germline V gene, CDR1 is LNHNV and CDR2 is YYDKDF (reference sequence). The CDR3 covers 16 residues. CDR3 sequence reads: CATSREDRAMNTEAFF. The CDR3 nucleotides read TGTGCCACCAGCAGAGAAGACAGGGCCATGAACACTGAAGCTTTCTTT.

This clone was recorded once. The gene calls are TRBV3-1 (or the pseudogene TRBV3-2) and TRBJ2-1; maybe TRBD2 (6 bases). V was pared by 0 bases and J by 3 bases, with 12 bases between. This CDR3 spans 16 amino acids. Germline lookup yields CDR1 LGHDT and CDR2 YNNKEL (reference sequence). CDR3: CASSQDGGSLYNEQFF. CDR3 DNA: TGTGCCAGCAGCCAAGATGGAGGGTCCCTCTACAATGAGCAGTTCTTC.

The genes are TRBV4-3 and TRBJ1-1, with 9 bases identical to TRBD1. J gave up 1 base and V 3 bases, and 3 bases lay outside the gene matches. Germline CDR1 LGHNA, CDR2 YSLEER. This CDR3 is 15 amino acids long. CDR3 amino acids: CASSQRTGANTEAFF. The CDR3 nucleotides are TGCGCCAGCAGCCAGAGGACAGGGGCGAACACTGAAGCTTTCTTT.

This clone showed up just once. V is TRBV6-5 and J is TRBJ1-6; 8 bases map to TRBD1. The V gene's germline CDR1 is MNHEY and CDR2 SVGAGI. V trimming: 4 bases; J trimming: 9 bases; junction bases outside the gene matches: 2. This CDR3 is 13 amino acids long. CDR3 nucleotide sequence: TGTGCCAGCAGTTCGGACAGGGTTTCACCCCTCCACTTT. Translating it yields CASSSDRVSPLHF.

This chain links TRBV18 with TRBJ1-1, with 11 positions matching TRBD1. This CDR3 region has 14 residues. Germline CDR1 and CDR2: KGHSH and LQKENI. V shed 6 bases and J 1 base; nucleotides not matched to a gene: 1. The CDR3 coding sequence is TGTGCCAGCTCTGGACAGGGGGCGAACACTGAAGCTTTCTTT. Protein: CASSGQGANTEAFF.

This clone has just a few counts. V and J are TRBV3-1 (or the pseudogene TRBV3-2) and TRBJ2-2; unclear D gene. CDR1 and CDR2 (germline): LGHDT, YNNKEL (reference sequence). V was trimmed by 0 bases and J by 6 bases, leaving 5 bases between them. The CDR3 extends over 13 amino acids. CDR3 region: CASSQDRSGELFF. The CDR3 nucleotides read TGTGCCAGCAGCCAAGACAGGTCCGGGGAGCTGTTTTTT.

This clone was seen once. V gene TRBV19 combines with J gene TRBJ1-2; 7 bases are a match to TRBD1. From germline, CDR1 is LNHDA and CDR2 SQIVND (reference sequence). Trimming at V came to 3 bases and at J to 5 bases, leaving 12 bases not matched to a gene. The CDR3 is made up of 16 amino acids. This chain's CDR3 is CASSMARPGQKYGYTF. The CDR3 DNA sequence: TGTGCCAGTAGTATGGCCCGTCCGGGACAGAAATATGGCTACACCTTC.

The chain is built from TRBV10-2 and TRBJ1-2, with 9 bases identical to TRBD1. CDR3 size: 15 residues. Germline-derived CDR1 and CDR2 are WSHSY and SAAADI. The V and J ends lost 4 bases and 4 bases, in that order; junction bases with no gene match: 7. The CDR3 bases are TGCGCCAGCAGTGGAGCCGGGACAGGGCTCTATGGCTACACCTTC. Amino acid sequence: CASSGAGTGLYGYTF.

This clone is a singleton in its sample. This chain uses TRBV7-9 with TRBJ1-5; TRBD1 is a possible D gene (5 bases). Germline V gene lookup returns CDR1 SEHNR and CDR2 FQNEAQ (reference sequence). Deletions cut 5 bases from V and 3 bases from J, with 11 bases between. The CDR3 has 14 residues. The CDR3 DNA is TGTGCCAGCAGCCAGGACACGGTCAATCAGCCCCAGCATTTT. It encodes CASSQDTVNQPQHF. The full variable domain, with the rest looked up from reference TRBV7-9 and TRBJ1-5, is DTGVSQNPRHKITKRGQNVTFRCDPISEHNRLYWYRQTLGQGPEFLTYFQNEAQLEKSRLLSDRFSAERPKGSFSTLEIQRTEQGDSAMYLCASSQDTVNQPQHFGDGTRLSIL.

The V and J genes are TRBV30 and TRBJ1-1; no firm D call. Germline V gives CDR1 GTSNPN, CDR2 SVGIG (reference sequence). The CDR3 extends over 13 amino acids. Trimming cost V 5 bases and J 2 bases, with 12 bases left between them. For the CDR3, the DNA is TGTGCCTGGGGGTCCGGTCTTAACACTGAAGCTTTCTTT. This sequence encodes CAWGSGLNTEAFF.

This rearrangement joins TRBV5-1 to TRBJ1-2, with D perhaps TRBD1 (6 bases). Germline CDR1 and CDR2: SGHRS and YFSETQ. V was trimmed by 2 bases and J by 3 bases, leaving 14 bases between them. The CDR3 consists of 15 residues. The CDR3 bases are TGCGCCAGCAGCTTAACTACAGGGAAGGACTATGGCTACACCTTC. Translated: CASSLTTGKDYGYTF.

The chain uses TRBV5-1 and TRBJ2-1; 10 bases are shared with TRBD2. In germline, CDR1 is SGHRS, CDR2 YFSETQ. With V trimmed by 1 base and J by 5 bases, 9 bases remained unmatched. The CDR3 is made up of 17 amino acids. CDR3 sequence reads: CASSLYQTSGLNNEQFF. The CDR3 DNA sequence: TGCGCCAGCAGCTTGTACCAGACTAGCGGGCTAAACAATGAGCAGTTCTTC.

The gene calls are TRBV3-1 (or the pseudogene TRBV3-2) and TRBJ2-5; 9 bases line up with TRBD2. The CDR3 consists of 18 residues. The V gene's germline CDR1 is LGHDT and CDR2 YNNKEL (reference sequence). V was clipped by 4 bases and J by 6 bases; unmatched bases: 18. CDR3 protein: CASSPVGTRGGAVKTQYF. CDR3 nucleotides: TGTGCCAGCAGCCCGGTTGGGACCCGCGGGGGGGCCGTGAAGACCCAGTACTTC.

The CDR3 DNA follows: TGTGCCAGCAGCTTAGATGGCGGCGGGAACACTGAAGCTTTCTTT. Amino acid sequence: CASSLDGGGNTEAFF. The chain combines TRBV11-3 with TRBJ1-1; D unclear. Trimming pared 0 bases from V and 1 base from J, leaving 9 bases between. Germline V gives CDR1 SGHNT, CDR2 YENEEA. The CDR3 is 15 residues long.

The chain links TRBV19 to TRBJ2-7; 7 positions agree with TRBD1. Germline CDR1 is LNHDA and CDR2 is SQIVND (reference sequence). This CDR3 contains 13 residues. With 7 bases clipped from V and 3 bases from J, the junction kept 6 bases outside the gene matches. CDR3 coding DNA: TGTGCCAGTACCCGGGACAGACTCTACGAGCAGTACTTC. It is translated as CASTRDRLYEQYF.

The CDR3 is CASSYSGREAFF. As DNA, the CDR3 is TGTGCCAGCAGTTACTCGGGCCGAGAAGCTTTCTTT. This chain uses TRBV6-2 or TRBV6-3 with TRBJ1-1; D remains ambiguous. Germline V gene sequence: CDR1 MNHEY, CDR2 SVGEGT. The ends were cut back, 0 bases at V and 8 bases at J, with 7 bases in the middle. There are 12 residues in the CDR3.

The chain is built from TRBV29-1 and TRBJ2-7; no firm D call. CDR1 and CDR2 from the germline V gene are SQVTM and ANQGSEA. CDR3 length: 11 residues. V shed 2 bases and J shed 3 bases, with 5 bases lying between them. The CDR3 nucleotides read TGCAGCGTTGAACGAGACTACGAGCAGTACTTC. It codes for CSVERDYEQYF.

This chain links TRBV5-4 with TRBJ2-7; unclear D gene. Germline V gene data show CDR1 as SGHNT and CDR2 as YYREEE (reference sequence). This CDR3 has 13 amino acids. Deletions cut 0 bases from V and 6 bases from J, with 10 bases between. CDR3 region: CASSLEASREQYF. In DNA form, the CDR3 reads TGTGCCAGCAGCTTGGAGGCTAGTCGCGAGCAGTACTTC. The entire variable domain, with the rest obtained from reference TRBV5-4 and TRBJ2-7, is as follows: ETGVTQSPTHLIKTRGQQVTLRCSSQSGHNTVSWYQQALGQGPQFIFQYYREEENGRGNFPPRFSGLQFPNYSSELNVNALELDDSALYLCASSLEASREQYFGPGTRLTVT.

CDR3 region: CASSLVIQGTGELFF. The CDR3 bases are TGTGCCAGCAGCTTAGTTATACAGGGGACCGGGGAGCTGTTTTTT. The chain links TRBV11-3 to TRBJ2-2; 7 positions match TRBD1. The junction had 4 bases not matched to a gene; V was cut back by 1 base and J by 5 bases. CDR1 SGHNT and CDR2 YENEEA come from the germline V gene. The CDR3 is made up of 15 amino acids.

The chain couples TRBV7-9 to TRBJ1-2; 11 positions match TRBD1. CDR3 size: 15 residues. Germline trimming cut 5 bases from V and 0 bases from J; bases unmatched to any gene: 2. Germline V gene lookup returns CDR1 SEHNR and CDR2 FQNEAQ (reference sequence). The CDR3 nucleotides read TGTGCCAGCAGCAAGGGACAGGGGGCTAACTATGGCTACACCTTC. Residues: CASSKGQGANYGYTF.

The chain joins TRBV12-3 or TRBV12-4 to TRBJ1-2, with D uncertain. The CDR3 runs to 12 residues. V gave up 2 bases and J gave up 5 bases, with 6 bases separating them. The CDR3 spells CASSLIQYGYTF. DNA of the CDR3: TGTGCCAGCAGTTTAATACAGTATGGCTACACCTTC.

The chain has TRBV29-1 and TRBJ1-5; 10 bases agree with TRBD1. The CDR3 covers 14 residues. The junction had 2 bases not matched to a gene; V was cut back by 5 bases and J by 1 base. Per germline, CDR1 SQVTM and CDR2 ANQGSEA. The CDR3 DNA is TGCAGCGTTAGGACAGGGGGAAGCAATCAGCCCCAGCATTTT. Translating it yields CSVRTGGSNQPQHF.

The chain recombines TRBV4-1 with TRBJ1-1; TRBD1 might be the D (6 bases). V lost 4 bases, J lost 4 bases, and 13 bases lay in between. From germline, CDR1 is MGHRA and CDR2 YSYEKL. The CDR3 contains 14 residues. The CDR3 DNA reads as TGCGCCAGCAGCCCCGCAGGGGTCCTCACTGAAGCTTTCTTT. It encodes CASSPAGVLTEAFF.

This chain uses TRBV14 with TRBJ2-7; 11 bases agree with TRBD1. Germline V gene sequence: CDR1 SGHDN, CDR2 FVKESK. The CDR3 is made up of 15 amino acids. V lost 3 bases to trimming and J lost 2 bases; unmatched junction nucleotides: 3. The CDR3 protein is CASSHPGQGAYEQYF. CDR3 coding DNA: TGTGCCAGCAGCCATCCGGGACAGGGGGCCTACGAGCAGTACTTC.

This clone has only a few counts. The chain joins TRBV30 to TRBJ1-2; tentative D call: TRBD1 (6 bases). Trimming shortened V by 4 bases and J by 7 bases, and 16 bases separated the two germline ends. There are 13 residues in the CDR3. The germline CDR1 and CDR2 sequences are GTSNPN and SVGIG (reference sequence). CDR3 in amino acids: CAWMETGYVGYTF. The CDR3 nucleotides read TGTGCCTGGATGGAGACAGGCTATGTTGGCTACACCTTC.

V is TRBV5-1 and J is TRBJ2-2; 9 bases are shared with TRBD2. Per the germline V gene, CDR1 is SGHRS and CDR2 is YFSETQ. The CDR3 loop spans 17 amino acids. J was trimmed by 4 bases and V by 1 base; bases with no gene match: 8. The CDR3 DNA reads as TGCGCCAGCAGCTTGTCAATCGGGACTAGCATCACCGGGGAGCTGTTTTTT. Translation gives CASSLSIGTSITGELFF.

The rearrangement uses TRBV9 and TRBJ2-3, with a weak D call TRBD1 (6 bases). The CDR3 contains 13 residues. Trimming took off 1 base at V and 4 bases at J, with 7 bases between the two ends. CDR1 SGDLS and CDR2 YYNGEE come from the germline V gene. CDR3 in amino acids: CASSVRGSDTQYF. DNA of the CDR3: TGTGCCAGCAGCGTAAGGGGGTCAGATACGCAGTATTTT.

The sample holds a few counts of this clone. The chain employs TRBV6-5 and TRBJ2-7; 9 bases fit TRBD1. The V and J ends lost 5 bases and 5 bases, in that order; junction bases with no gene match: 10. The CDR3 runs to 15 residues. Germline V gene sequence: CDR1 MNHEY, CDR2 SVGAGI. The CDR3 DNA reads as TGTGCCAGCAGTCGTTGGGGGGGACAGGGTAACGAGCAGTACTTC. Amino acid sequence: CASSRWGGQGNEQYF.

The rearrangement links TRBV6-6 to TRBJ2-2, with TRBD2 identical over 10 bases. Germline-derived CDR1 and CDR2 are MNHNY and SVGAGI (reference sequence). The CDR3 contains 18 residues. Trimming removed 5 bases from V and 0 bases from J; junction bases left unmatched: 9. The CDR3 spells CASSRPGLAGANTGELFF. For the CDR3, the DNA is TGTGCCAGCAGTCGCCCGGGGCTAGCGGGAGCGAACACCGGGGAGCTGTTTTTT.

This clone was found a few times. CDR3: CAWTSSFHEQFF. CDR3 coding DNA: TGTGCCTGGACTTCGTCCTTCCATGAGCAGTTCTTC. The gene calls are TRBV30 and TRBJ2-1; D not certain. V was pared by 4 bases and J by 8 bases, with 12 bases between. This CDR3 region has 12 residues. Per germline, CDR1 GTSNPN and CDR2 SVGIG (reference sequence).